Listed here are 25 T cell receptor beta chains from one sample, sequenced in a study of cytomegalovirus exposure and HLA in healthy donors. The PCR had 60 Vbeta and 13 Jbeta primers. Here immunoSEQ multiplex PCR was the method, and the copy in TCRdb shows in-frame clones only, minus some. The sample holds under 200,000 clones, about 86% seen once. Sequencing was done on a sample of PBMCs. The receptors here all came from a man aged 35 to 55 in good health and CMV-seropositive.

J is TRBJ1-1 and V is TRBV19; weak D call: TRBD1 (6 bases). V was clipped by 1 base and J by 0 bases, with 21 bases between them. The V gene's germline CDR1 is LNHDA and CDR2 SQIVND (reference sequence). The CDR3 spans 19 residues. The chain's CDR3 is CASSIAPAYRAYMNTEAFF. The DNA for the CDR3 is TGTGCCAGTAGTATAGCCCCCGCTTACAGGGCTTACATGAACACTGAAGCTTTCTTT.

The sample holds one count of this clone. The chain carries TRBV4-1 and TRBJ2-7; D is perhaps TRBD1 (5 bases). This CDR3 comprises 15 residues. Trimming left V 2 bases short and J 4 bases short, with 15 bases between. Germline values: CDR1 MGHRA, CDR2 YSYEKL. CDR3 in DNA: TGCGCCAGCAGCCAACAGGGCCTAACACGTTACGAGCAGTACTTC. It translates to CASSQQGLTRYEQYF.

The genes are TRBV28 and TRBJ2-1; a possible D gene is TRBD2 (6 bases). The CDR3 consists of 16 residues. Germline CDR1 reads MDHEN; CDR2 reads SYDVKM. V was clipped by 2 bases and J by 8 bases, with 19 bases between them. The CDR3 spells CASSLVGRERRDEQFF. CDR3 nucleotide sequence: TGTGCCAGCAGTTTAGTGGGCAGGGAGAGGAGGGATGAGCAGTTCTTC.

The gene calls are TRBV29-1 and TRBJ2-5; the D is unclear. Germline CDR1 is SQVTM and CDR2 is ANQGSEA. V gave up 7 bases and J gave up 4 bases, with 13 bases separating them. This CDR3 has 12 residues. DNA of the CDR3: TGCAGCGCTAAAGATCTGGCAGAGACCCAGTACTTC. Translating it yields CSAKDLAETQYF.

The CDR3 here is CASCQAGGVYNEQFF. In DNA form, the CDR3 reads TGTGCCAGCTGCCAAGCGGGAGGAGTCTACAATGAGCAGTTCTTC. The chain is built from TRBV9 and TRBJ2-1, with TRBD2 matching 9 bases. This CDR3 contains 15 residues. CDR1 SGDLS and CDR2 YYNGEE come from the germline V gene. V lost 7 bases to trimming and J lost 3 bases; unmatched junction nucleotides: 8.

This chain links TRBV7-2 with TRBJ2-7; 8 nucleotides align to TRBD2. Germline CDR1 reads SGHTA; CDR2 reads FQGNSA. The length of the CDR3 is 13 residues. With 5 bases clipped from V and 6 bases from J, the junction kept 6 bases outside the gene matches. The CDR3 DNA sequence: TGTGCCAGCAGCCAAATAGCGGGATTCGAGCAGTACTTC. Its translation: CASSQIAGFEQYF.

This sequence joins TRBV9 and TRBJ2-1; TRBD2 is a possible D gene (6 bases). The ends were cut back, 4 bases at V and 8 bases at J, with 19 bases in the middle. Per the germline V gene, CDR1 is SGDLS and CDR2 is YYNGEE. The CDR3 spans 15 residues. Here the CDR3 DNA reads TGTGCCAGCAGCCCTCGGGGGTTTGGGGACCATGAGCAGTTCTTC. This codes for CASSPRGFGDHEQFF.

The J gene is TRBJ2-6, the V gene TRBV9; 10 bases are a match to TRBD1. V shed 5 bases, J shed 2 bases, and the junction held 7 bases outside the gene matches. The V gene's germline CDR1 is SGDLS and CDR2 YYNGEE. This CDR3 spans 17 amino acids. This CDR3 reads CASRTGTGAPGANVLTF. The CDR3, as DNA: TGTGCCAGCAGGACCGGGACAGGGGCCCCTGGGGCCAACGTCCTGACTTTC.

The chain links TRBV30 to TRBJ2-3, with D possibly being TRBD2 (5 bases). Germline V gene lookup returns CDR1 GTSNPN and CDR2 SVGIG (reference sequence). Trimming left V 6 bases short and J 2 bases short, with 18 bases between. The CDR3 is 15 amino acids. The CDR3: CACTPAVIITDTQYF. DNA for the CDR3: TGTGCCTGCACACCAGCGGTGATAATCACAGATACGCAGTATTTT. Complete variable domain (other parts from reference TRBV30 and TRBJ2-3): SQTIHQWPATLVQPVGSPLSLECTVEGTSNPNLYWYRQAAGRGLQLLFYSVGIGQISSEVPQNLSASRPQDRQFILSSKKLLLSDSGFYLCACTPAVIITDTQYFGPGTRLTVL.

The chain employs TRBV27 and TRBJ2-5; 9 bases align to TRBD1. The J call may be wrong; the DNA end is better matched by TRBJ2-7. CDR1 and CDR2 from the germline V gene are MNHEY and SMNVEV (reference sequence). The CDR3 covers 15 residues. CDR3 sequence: CASSYRTGVSYEQYF. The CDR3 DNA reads TGTGCCAGCAGTTATCGGACAGGGGTTTCCTACGAGCAGTACTTC.

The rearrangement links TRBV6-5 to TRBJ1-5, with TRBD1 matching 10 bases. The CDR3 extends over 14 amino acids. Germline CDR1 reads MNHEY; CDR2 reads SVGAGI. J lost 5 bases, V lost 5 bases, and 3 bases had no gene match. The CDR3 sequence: CASSKGTGDQPQHF. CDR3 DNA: TGTGCCAGCAGTAAGGGGACAGGGGATCAGCCCCAGCATTTT.

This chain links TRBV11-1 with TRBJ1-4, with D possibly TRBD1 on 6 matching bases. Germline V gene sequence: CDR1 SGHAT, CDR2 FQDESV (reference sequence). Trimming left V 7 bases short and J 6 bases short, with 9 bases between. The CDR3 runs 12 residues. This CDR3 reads CASKQGDEKLFF. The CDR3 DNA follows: TGTGCCAGCAAACAGGGCGATGAAAAACTGTTTTTT.

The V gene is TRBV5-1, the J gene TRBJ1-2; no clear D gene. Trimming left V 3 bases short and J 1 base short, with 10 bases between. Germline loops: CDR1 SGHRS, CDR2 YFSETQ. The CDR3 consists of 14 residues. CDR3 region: CASSSAGLNYGYTF. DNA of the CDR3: TGCGCCAGCAGCTCCGCCGGACTTAACTATGGCTACACCTTC.

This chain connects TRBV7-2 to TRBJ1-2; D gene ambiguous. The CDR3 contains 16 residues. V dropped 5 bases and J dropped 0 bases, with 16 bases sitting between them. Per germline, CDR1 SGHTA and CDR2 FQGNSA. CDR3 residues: CASSQIIVKANYGYTF. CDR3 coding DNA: TGTGCCAGCAGCCAGATTATTGTAAAAGCTAACTATGGCTACACCTTC.

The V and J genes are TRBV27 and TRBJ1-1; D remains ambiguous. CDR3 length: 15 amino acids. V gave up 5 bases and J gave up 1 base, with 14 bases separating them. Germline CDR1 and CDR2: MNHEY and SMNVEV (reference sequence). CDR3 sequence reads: CASSVNRGANTEAFF. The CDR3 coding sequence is TGTGCCAGCAGTGTTAATCGGGGTGCGAACACTGAAGCTTTCTTT.

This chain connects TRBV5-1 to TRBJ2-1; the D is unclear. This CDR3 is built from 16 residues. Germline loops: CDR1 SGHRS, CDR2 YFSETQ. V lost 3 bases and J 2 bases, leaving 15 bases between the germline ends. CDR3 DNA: TGCGCCAGCAGCTCCGGATACCAGGTACCCTACAATGAGCAGTTCTTC. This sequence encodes CASSSGYQVPYNEQFF.

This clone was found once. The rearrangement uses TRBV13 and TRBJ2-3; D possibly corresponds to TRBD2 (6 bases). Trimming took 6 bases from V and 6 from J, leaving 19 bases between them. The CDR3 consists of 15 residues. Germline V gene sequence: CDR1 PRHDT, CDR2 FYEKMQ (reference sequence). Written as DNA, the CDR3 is TGTGCCAGCAGGATCGGGACTCCAGGGCCCGATACGCAGTATTTT. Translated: CASRIGTPGPDTQYF.

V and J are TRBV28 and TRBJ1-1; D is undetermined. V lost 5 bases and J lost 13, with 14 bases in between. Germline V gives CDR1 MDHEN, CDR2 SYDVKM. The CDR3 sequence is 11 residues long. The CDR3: CASSPELRVFF. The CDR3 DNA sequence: TGTGCCAGCAGTCCGGAGCTAAGAGTTTTCTTT.

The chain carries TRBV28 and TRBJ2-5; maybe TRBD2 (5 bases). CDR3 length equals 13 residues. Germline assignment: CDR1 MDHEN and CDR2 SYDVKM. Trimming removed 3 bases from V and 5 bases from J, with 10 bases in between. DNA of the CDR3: TGTGCCAGCAGTTTTGAGGGAAAGGAGACCCAGTACTTC. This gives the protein CASSFEGKETQYF.

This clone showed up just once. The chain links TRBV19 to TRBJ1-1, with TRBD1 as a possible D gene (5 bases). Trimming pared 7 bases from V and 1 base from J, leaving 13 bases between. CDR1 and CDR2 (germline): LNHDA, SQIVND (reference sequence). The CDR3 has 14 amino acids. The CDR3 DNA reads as TGTGCCAGTAATCCGGGGACTGCGAACACTGAAGCTTTCTTT. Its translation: CASNPGTANTEAFF.

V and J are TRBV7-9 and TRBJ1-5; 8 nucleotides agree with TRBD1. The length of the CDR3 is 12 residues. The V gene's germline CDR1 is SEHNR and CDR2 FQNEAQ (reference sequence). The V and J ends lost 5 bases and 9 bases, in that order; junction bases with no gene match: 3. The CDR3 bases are TGTGCCAGCAGCCGGACAGGGACGCCCCAGCATTTT. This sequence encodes CASSRTGTPQHF.

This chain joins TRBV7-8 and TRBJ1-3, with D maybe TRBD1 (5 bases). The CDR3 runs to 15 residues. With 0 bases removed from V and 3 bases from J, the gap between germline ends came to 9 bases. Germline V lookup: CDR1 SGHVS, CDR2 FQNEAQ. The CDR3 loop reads CASSLAYQGGNTIYF. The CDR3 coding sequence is TGTGCCAGCAGCTTAGCTTATCAGGGTGGAAACACCATATATTTT.

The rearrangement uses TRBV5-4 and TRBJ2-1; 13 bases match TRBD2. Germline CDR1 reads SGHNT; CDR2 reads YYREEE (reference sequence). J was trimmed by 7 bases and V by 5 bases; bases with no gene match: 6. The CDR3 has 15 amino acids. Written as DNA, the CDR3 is TGTGCCAGCAGTCCTGGACTAGCGGGAGTGAATGAGCAGTTCTTC. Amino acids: CASSPGLAGVNEQFF.

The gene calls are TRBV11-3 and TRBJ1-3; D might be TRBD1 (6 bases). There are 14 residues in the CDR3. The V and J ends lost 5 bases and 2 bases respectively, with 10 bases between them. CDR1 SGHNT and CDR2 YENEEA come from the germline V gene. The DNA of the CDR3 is TGTGCCAGCAGCACCGGACAGCCTGGAAACACCATATATTTT. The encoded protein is CASSTGQPGNTIYF.

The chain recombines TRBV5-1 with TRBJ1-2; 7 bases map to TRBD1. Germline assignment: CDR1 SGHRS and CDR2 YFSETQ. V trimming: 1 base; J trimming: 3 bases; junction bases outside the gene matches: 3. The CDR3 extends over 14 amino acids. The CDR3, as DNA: TGCGCCAGCAGCTTGAACAGGGGCGACTATGGCTACACCTTC. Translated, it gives CASSLNRGDYGYTF.